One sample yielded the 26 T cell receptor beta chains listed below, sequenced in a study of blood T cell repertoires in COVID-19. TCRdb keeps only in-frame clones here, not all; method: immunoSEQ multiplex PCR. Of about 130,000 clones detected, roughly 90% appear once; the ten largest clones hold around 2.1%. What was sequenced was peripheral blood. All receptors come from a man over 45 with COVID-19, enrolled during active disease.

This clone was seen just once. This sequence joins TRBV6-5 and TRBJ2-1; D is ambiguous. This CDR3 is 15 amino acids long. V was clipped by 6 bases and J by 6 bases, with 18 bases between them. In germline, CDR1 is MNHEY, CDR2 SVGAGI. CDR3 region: CASSPSESPGNEQFF. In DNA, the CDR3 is TGTGCCAGCAGCCCCTCGGAGAGCCCGGGCAATGAGCAGTTCTTC.

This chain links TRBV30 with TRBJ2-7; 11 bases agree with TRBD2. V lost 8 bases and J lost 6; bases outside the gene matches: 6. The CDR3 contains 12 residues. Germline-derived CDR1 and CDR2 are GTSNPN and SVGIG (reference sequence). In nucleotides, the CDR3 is TGTGCCGGTACTAGCGGGAGTACCGAGCAGTACGTC. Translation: CAGTSGSTEQYV.

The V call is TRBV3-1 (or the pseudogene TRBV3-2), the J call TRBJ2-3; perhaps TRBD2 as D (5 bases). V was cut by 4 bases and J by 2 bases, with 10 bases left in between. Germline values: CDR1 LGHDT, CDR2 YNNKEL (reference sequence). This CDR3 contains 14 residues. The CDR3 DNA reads TGTGCCAGCAGCCCGGACTCGTACACAGATACGCAGTATTTT. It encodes CASSPDSYTDTQYF.

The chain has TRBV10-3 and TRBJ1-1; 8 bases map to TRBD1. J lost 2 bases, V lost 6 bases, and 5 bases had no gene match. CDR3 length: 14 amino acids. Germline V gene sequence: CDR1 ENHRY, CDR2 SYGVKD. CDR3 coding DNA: TGTGCCATCAGGTATGACAGGGGAAACACTGAAGCTTTCTTT. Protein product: CAIRYDRGNTEAFF.

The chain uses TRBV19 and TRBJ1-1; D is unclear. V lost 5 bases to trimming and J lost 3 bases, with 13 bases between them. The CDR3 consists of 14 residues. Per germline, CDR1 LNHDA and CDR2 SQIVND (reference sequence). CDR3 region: CASSLGRGDTEAFF. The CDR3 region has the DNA TGTGCCAGTAGTCTAGGACGCGGGGACACTGAAGCTTTCTTT.

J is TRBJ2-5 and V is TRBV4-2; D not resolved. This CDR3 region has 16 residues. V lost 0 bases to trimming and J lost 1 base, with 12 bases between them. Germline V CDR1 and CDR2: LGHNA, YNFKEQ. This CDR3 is CASSQEEGGVQETQYF. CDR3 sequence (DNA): TGTGCCAGCAGCCAAGAAGAAGGCGGCGTCCAAGAGACCCAGTACTTC.

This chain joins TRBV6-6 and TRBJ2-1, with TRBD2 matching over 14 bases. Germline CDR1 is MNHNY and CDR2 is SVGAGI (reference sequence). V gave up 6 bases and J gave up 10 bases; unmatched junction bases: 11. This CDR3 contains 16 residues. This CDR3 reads CASSHHGTSGSREQFF. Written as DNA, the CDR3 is TGTGCCAGCAGCCACCACGGGACTAGCGGGAGTAGGGAGCAGTTCTTC.

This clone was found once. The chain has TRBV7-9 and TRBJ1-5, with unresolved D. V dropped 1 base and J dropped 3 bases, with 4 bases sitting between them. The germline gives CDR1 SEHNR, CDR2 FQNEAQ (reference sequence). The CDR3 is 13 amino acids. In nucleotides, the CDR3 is TGTGCCAGCAGCTTAGGGCTCAATCAGCCCCAGCATTTT. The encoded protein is CASSLGLNQPQHF.

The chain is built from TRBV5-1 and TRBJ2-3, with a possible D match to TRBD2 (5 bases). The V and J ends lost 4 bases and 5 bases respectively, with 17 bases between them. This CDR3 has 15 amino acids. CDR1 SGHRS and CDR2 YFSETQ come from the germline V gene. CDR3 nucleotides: TGCGCCAGCAGCCCTGGTGGGCCCCGGGGAGATACGCAGTATTTT. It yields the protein CASSPGGPRGDTQYF. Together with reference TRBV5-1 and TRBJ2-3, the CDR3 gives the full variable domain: KAGVTQTPRYLIKTRGQQVTLSCSPISGHRSVSWYQQTPGQGLQFLFEYFSETQRNKGNFPGRFSGRQFSNSRSEMNVSTLELGDSALYLCASSPGGPRGDTQYFGPGTRLTVL.

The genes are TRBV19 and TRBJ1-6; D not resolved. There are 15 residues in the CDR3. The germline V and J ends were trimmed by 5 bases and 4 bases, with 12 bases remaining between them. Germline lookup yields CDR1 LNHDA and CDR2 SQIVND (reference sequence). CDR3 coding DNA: TGTGCCAGTAGTGACGGGAAACTATATAATTCACCCCTCCACTTT. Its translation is CASSDGKLYNSPLHF.

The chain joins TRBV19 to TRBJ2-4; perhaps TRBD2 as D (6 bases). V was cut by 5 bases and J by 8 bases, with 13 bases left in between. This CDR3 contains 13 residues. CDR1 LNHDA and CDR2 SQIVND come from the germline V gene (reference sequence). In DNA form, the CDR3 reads TGTGCCAGTAGTCTCCGGTGGGGGGACATTCAGTACTTC. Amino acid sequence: CASSLRWGDIQYF.

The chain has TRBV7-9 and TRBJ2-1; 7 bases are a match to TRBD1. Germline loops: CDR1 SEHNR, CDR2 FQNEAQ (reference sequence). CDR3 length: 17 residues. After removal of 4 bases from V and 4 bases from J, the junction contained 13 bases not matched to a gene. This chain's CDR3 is CASSSSTGTELYNEQFF. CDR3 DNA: TGTGCCAGCAGCTCAAGCACCGGGACAGAACTATACAATGAGCAGTTCTTC.

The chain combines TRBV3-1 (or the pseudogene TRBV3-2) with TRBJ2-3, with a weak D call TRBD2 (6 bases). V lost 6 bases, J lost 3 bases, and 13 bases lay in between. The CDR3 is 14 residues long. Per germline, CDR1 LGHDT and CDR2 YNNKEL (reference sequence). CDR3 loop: CASRDSGETDTQYF. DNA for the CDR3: TGTGCCAGCAGGGACTCGGGGGAAACAGATACGCAGTATTTT.

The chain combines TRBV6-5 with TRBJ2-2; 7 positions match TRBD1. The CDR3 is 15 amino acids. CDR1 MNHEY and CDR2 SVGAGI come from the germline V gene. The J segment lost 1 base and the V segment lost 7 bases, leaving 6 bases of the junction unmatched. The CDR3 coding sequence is TGTGCCAGCATCCAGGGACAGTTGAACACCGGGGAGCTGTTTTTT. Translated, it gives CASIQGQLNTGELFF.

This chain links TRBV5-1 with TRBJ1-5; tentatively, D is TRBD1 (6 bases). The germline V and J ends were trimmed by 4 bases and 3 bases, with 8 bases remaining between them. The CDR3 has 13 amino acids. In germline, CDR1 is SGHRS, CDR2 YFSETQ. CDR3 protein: CASSEGVNQPQHF. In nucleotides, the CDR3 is TGCGCCAGCAGCGAGGGGGTCAATCAGCCCCAGCATTTT.

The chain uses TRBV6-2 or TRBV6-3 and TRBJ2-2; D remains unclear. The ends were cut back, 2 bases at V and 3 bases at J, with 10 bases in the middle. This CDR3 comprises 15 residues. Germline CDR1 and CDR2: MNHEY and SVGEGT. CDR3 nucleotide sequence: TGTGCCAGCAGTTACCCCCCAGGTCACACCGGGGAGCTGTTTTTT. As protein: CASSYPPGHTGELFF.

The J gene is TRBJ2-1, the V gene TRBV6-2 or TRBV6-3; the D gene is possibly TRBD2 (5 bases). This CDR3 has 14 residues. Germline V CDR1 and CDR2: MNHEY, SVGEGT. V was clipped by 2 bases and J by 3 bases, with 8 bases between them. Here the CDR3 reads CASSYGSNYNEQFF. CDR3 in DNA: TGTGCCAGCAGTTACGGGAGCAACTACAATGAGCAGTTCTTC.

CDR3 amino acids: CASMLRQGLEEKLFF. The CDR3 coding sequence is TGTGCCAGCATGCTAAGACAGGGATTAGAGGAAAAACTGTTTTTT. The chain couples TRBV2 to TRBJ1-4; TRBD1 aligns across 7 bases. Germline values: CDR1 SNHLY, CDR2 FYNNEI. This CDR3 has 15 amino acids. V lost 7 bases, J lost 8 bases, and 13 bases stayed unmatched.

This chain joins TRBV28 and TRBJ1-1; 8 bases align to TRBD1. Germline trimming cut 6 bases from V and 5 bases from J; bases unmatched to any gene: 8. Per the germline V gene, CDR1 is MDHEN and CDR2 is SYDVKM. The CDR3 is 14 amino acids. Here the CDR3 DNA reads TGTGCCAGCAGCAGGGCAGGGGGCGCGACTGAAGCTTTCTTT. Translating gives CASSRAGGATEAFF.

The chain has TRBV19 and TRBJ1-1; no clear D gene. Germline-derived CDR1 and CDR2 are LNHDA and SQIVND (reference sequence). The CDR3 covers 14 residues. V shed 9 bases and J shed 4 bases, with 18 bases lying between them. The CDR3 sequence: CASKPRAGSTEAFF. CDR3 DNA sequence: TGTGCCAGCAAACCTCGGGCGGGCTCCACTGAAGCTTTCTTT.

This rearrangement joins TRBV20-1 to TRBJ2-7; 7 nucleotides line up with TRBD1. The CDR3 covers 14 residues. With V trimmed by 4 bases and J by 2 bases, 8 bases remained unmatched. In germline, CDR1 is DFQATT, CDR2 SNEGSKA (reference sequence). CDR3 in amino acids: CSATDRASPYEQYV. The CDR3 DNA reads TGCAGTGCTACTGACAGGGCGTCACCCTACGAGCAGTACGTC.

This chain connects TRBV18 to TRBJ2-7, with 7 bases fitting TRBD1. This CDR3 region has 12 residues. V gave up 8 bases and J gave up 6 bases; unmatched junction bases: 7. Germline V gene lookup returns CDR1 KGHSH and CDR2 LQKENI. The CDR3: CASATTGSEQYV. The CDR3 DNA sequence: TGTGCCAGCGCGACGACAGGGAGCGAGCAGTACGTC.

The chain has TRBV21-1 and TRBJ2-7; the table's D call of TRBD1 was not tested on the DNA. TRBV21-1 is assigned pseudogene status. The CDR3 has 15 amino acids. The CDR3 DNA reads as TGTGCCAGCAACCCCACAGGGGCCGGGGTTTACGAGCAGTACGTC. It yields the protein CASNPTGAGVYEQYV.

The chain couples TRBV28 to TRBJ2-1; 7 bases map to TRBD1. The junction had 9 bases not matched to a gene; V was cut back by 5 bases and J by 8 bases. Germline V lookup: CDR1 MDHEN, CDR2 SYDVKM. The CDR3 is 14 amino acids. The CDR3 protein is CASSRSTGLDEQFF. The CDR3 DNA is TGTGCCAGCAGTCGCTCGACAGGGTTGGATGAGCAGTTCTTC.

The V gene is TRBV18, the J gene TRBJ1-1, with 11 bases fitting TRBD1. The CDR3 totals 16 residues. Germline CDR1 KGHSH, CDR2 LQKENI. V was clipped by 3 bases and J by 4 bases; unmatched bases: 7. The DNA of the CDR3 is TGTGCCAGCTCACCTCGTGGACAGGGGGCGGGCACTGAAGCTTTCTTT. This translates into CASSPRGQGAGTEAFF.

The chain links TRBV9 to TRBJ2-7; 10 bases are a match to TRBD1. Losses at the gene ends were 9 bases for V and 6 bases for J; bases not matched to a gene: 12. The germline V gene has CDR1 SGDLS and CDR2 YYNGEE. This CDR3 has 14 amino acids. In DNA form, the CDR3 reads TGTGCCATTCCCCCGCGGGACAGGGGATCCGAGCAGTACTTC. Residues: CAIPPRDRGSEQYF.